Listed below are T cell receptor beta chains from one sample, sequenced in a study of Ad26.COV2.S vaccination and SARS-CoV-2 variants. This table comes from immunoSEQ multiplex PCR, and its TCRdb copy is limited to in-frame clones, with some not included. The data show some 410,000 clones, around 93% seen once. Sequences were derived from peripheral blood, sampled in a trial of Ad26.COV2.S vaccine versus placebo. Receptor source: a person aged 18-60 years who received the Ad26.COV2.S COVID-19 vaccine or a placebo. The CDR3 runs from the conserved cysteine through the conserved F or W. The order of the fields is J gene, D gene, V gene, clone size, CDR3 protein, CDR3 DNA. The D gene is left open where the match is weak. Some rows mark clone size as missing; the rest say once, few, many or name a class of expanded clone.

TRBJ2-7 | TRBD2 | TRBV11-2 | NA | CASSLPREGRYEQYF | TGTGCCAGCAGCTTGCCCCGGGAGGGGCGGTACGAGCAGTACTTC
TRBJ2-3 | NA | TRBV5-1 | NA | CASSRGARDRTDTQYF | TGCGCCAGCAGCAGAGGAGCGCGGGATCGGACAGATACGCAGTATTTT
TRBJ2-7 | TRBD2 | TRBV4-3 | once | CASSHQAGGTYEQYF | TGCGCCAGCAGCCACCAGGCGGGGGGCACCTACGAGCAGTACTTC
TRBJ2-1 | NA | TRBV11-2 | NA | CASSLEGASYNEQFF | TGTGCCAGCAGCTTAGAGGGGGCCTCCTACAATGAGCAGTTCTTC
TRBJ2-7 | TRBD2 | TRBV27 | NA | CASSLTSGGSSYEQYF | TGTGCCAGCAGTCTTACTAGCGGGGGAAGCTCCTACGAGCAGTACTTC
TRBJ1-6 | TRBD1 | TRBV7-8 | NA | CASSLNRGPSPLHF | TGTGCCAGCAGCTTAAACAGGGGGCCTTCACCCCTCCACTTT
TRBJ1-6 | NA | TRBV7-9 | NA | CASSLNPPYGSPLHF | TGTGCCAGCAGCCTAAATCCCCCGTACGGTTCACCCCTCCACTTT
TRBJ2-3 | NA | TRBV6-2/TRBV6-3 | NA | CASSLLEGAYTDTQYF | TGTGCCAGCAGTCTACTGGAGGGGGCCTACACAGATACGCAGTATTTT
TRBJ2-1 | TRBD2 | TRBV9 | NA | CASSASGSQFF | TGTGCCAGCAGCGCTAGCGGATCGCAGTTCTTC
TRBJ2-1 | NA | TRBV10-3 | once | CAISEGDGYYNEQFF | TGTGCCATCAGTGAGGGGGACGGCTACTACAATGAGCAGTTCTTC
TRBJ2-1 | TRBD1 | TRBV12-5 | NA | CASGFDATGGRLSYNEQFF | TGTGCTAGTGGTTTTGACGCCACAGGGGGTCGTCTCTCCTACAATGAGCAGTTCTTC
TRBJ2-1 | TRBD2 | TRBV7-2 | NA | CASSLGGTSSYNEQFF | TGTGCCAGCAGCTTGGGGGGGACCTCCTCCTACAATGAGCAGTTCTTC
TRBJ1-2 | NA | TRBV30 | NA | CAWSPTPPGAYGYTF | TGTGCCTGGAGTCCCACCCCCCCGGGAGCCTATGGCTACACCTTC
TRBJ1-6 | NA | TRBV27 | NA | CASRPWPGVVDSPLHF | TGTGCCAGCCGACCTTGGCCGGGGGTGGTTGATTCACCCCTCCACTTT